This T cell receptor beta chain was retrieved from a study of cytomegalovirus exposure and HLA in healthy donors. Sequenced by immunoSEQ multiplex PCR; TCRdb stores in-frame clones only, minus some. The sample includes around 300,000 clones, 88% of them seen just once. Study observations and caveats: Most TCR sequences proved rare, with some public TCRs found in many donors. Three CMV-associated chains were confirmed in vitro to be specific for CMV antigens. A list of 164 TCR beta chains associated with cytomegalovirus was given. The classifier, whose performance was assessed in both the original and validation cohorts, reportedly diagnosed cytomegalovirus status with high specificity and sensitivity.

Remarks on this clone: Its antigen is unknown.

From germline, CDR1 is SQVTM and CDR2 ANQGSEA. Losses at the gene ends were 8 bases for V and 4 bases for J; bases not matched to a gene: 16. CDR3 length: 15 residues. Input material: PBMCs. The chain joins TRBV29-1 to TRBJ1-2; TRBD1 agrees at 7 bases. The clonotype was recovered from a man aged 25 to 45 in good health and CMV-seronegative. CDR3 sequence reads: CSISFPGTASYGYTF. DNA of the CDR3: TGCAGCATAAGCTTTCCCGGGACAGCGTCCTATGGCTACACCTTC.